Below, one T cell receptor (beta chain) is given with its context. The CDR3 loop spans 14 amino acids. V was cut by 5 bases and J by 7 bases, with 12 bases left in between. Germline V gene data show CDR1 as LNHDA and CDR2 as SQIVND (reference sequence). This specimen belongs to a study of blood T cell repertoires in COVID-19. Repertoires were generated with immunoSEQ multiplex PCR, while TCRdb's copy carries only in-frame clones and drops some. This sample has roughly 300,000 clones, with about 92% found just once. This clonotype originated in a young woman who had recovered from COVID-19. The sample comprised PBMCs or T cells enriched from blood (not recorded which). The V call is TRBV19, the J call TRBJ1-6; no firm D call. CDR3 DNA sequence: TGTGCCAGTAGTGTAACGGTGGGCAATTCACCCCTCCACTTT. Translating gives CASSVTVGNSPLHF.